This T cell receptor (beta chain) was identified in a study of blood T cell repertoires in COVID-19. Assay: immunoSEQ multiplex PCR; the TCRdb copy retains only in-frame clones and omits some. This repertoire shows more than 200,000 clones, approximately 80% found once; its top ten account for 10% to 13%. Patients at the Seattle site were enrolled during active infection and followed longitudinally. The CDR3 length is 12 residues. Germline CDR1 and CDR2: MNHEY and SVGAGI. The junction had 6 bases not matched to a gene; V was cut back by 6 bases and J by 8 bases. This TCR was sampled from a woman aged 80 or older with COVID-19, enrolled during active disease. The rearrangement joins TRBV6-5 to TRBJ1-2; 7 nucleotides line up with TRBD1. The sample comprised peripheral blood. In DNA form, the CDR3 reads TGTGCCAGCAGGGGACAGATCGACGGCTACACCTTC. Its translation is CASRGQIDGYTF.